Listed below are T cell receptor beta chains from one sample, sequenced in a study of metastatic and nonmetastatic thyroid tumors. With MiXCR, TCRdb reprocessed the PCR reads. The sample records approximately 38,000 clones, roughly 28% being singletons. Sequences were obtained from blood. These receptor sequences come from a male donor with papillary thyroid cancer or a benign thyroid nodule (not recorded which). Some clones in this sample may be carry-over from other donors' samples. Each CDR3 is given with its conserved first and last residue. D genes are given only for firm matches. Size values are once, few and many counts, or a class for expanded clones, and some rows have none.

size	D	V	J	DNA	CDR3
few	.	TRBV7-2	TRBJ1-1	TGTGCCAGCAGTCTTCAACAGGGAAGTGAAGCTTTCTTT	CASSLQQGSEAFF
many	.	TRBV6-1	TRBJ2-5	TGTGCCAGCAGTGGCAGGGTTTCATACGCAAGTGAGACCCAGTACTTC	CASSGRVSYASETQYF
.	TRBD2	TRBV19	TRBJ2-3	TGTGCCAGTAGTCCTAGCGGGAGCACAGATACGCAGTATTTT	CASSPSGSTDTQYF
few	.	TRBV6-1	TRBJ1-5	TGTGCCAGCAGGATTCCCGCGGCGGGAAATCAGCCCCAGCATTTT	CASRIPAAGNQPQHF
medium-sized	.	TRBV2	TRBJ2-7	TGTGCCAGCAGCCTACGGACAGTCCAGTACTTC	CASSLRTVQYF
few	.	TRBV3-1	TRBJ2-7	TGTGCCAGCAGCCAAGTTAAGTACGAGCAGTACTTC	CASSQVKYEQYF
.	TRBD1	TRBV7-2	TRBJ1-3	TGTGCCAGCAGCTGGGGACAGGGGAACACCATATATTTT	CASSWGQGNTIYF
medium-sized	.	TRBV30	TRBJ1-1	TGTGCCTGGAGTGATCGGGAGAACACTGAAGCTTTCTTT	CAWSDRENTEAFF
.	.	TRBV11-2	TRBJ2-5	TGTGCCAGCAGGCTGGACAACCAAGAGACCCAGTACTTC	CASRLDNQETQYF
.	.	TRBV3-1	TRBJ2-7	TGTGCCAGCAGCCAAGATTCGGGCTACGAGCAGTACTTC	CASSQDSGYEQYF
few	.	TRBV5-1	TRBJ1-6	TGCGCCAGCAGCTTGTGGGGGGCTGGATCACCCCTCCACTTT	CASSLWGAGSPLHF
.	.	TRBV28	TRBJ1-6	TGTGCCAGCAGCCCACCGGGAGATAATTCACCCCTCCACTTT	CASSPPGDNSPLHF
.	TRBD2	TRBV4-1	TRBJ2-3	TGCGCCAGCAGCGCCCCGGGACTAGCGGGAGGGGCGAAAGATACGCAGTATTTT	CASSAPGLAGGAKDTQYF
.	TRBD2	TRBV7-9	TRBJ2-7	TGTGCCAGCAGCTCAAGGACTAGCGGACTCTACGAGCAGTACTTC	CASSSRTSGLYEQYF
many	.	TRBV29-1	TRBJ2-1	TGCAGCGTTGAAGGGGAAAGGAACTATCGTAAAAGCTCCTACAATGAGCAGTTCTTC	CSVEGERNYRKSSYNEQFF
few	TRBD2	TRBV6-4	TRBJ2-3	TGTGCCAGCAGTGCTAGCGGGAGCCAGGATACGCAGTATTTT	CASSASGSQDTQYF
few	.	TRBV4-2	TRBJ1-6	TGTGCCAGCAGCCAGTTCACAGGCGACGGGAATTCACCCCTCCACTTT	CASSQFTGDGNSPLHF